This entry lists 26 T cell receptor beta chains sequenced from one sample in a study of cytotoxic CD8 clonotypes in ibrutinib-treated CLL. Sequenced by immunoSEQ multiplex PCR; TCRdb stores in-frame clones only, minus some. The sample carries 130,000 to 150,000 clones, about 91% recorded once. Sequencing used PBMCs, obtained after 12 months of ibrutinib treatment. Receptors originate from a human donor with chronic lymphocytic leukemia.

This clone was seen a single time. The chain combines TRBV7-2 with TRBJ1-5, with a possible D match to TRBD1 (6 bases). With 1 base removed from V and 6 bases from J, the gap between germline ends came to 16 bases. CDR1 is SGHTA and CDR2 is FQGNSA in the germline V gene. The CDR3 length is 16 residues. CDR3 protein: CASSLVEQGSGQPQHF. The CDR3 coding sequence is TGTGCCAGCAGCTTAGTTGAACAGGGATCTGGTCAGCCCCAGCATTTT.

This chain connects TRBV9 to TRBJ2-7; perhaps TRBD2 as D (5 bases). V was cut by 0 bases and J by 7 bases, with 20 bases left in between. The CDR3 is made up of 16 amino acids. The germline CDR1 and CDR2 sequences are SGDLS and YYNGEE. The CDR3 spells CASSVGGDPGSREQYF. The CDR3 nucleotides are TGTGCCAGCAGCGTAGGTGGTGATCCGGGGTCGCGGGAGCAGTACTTC.

The V gene is TRBV19, the J gene TRBJ1-1; D gene uncertain. The CDR3 is made up of 14 amino acids. Trimming left V 6 bases short and J 5 bases short, with 16 bases between. In germline, CDR1 is LNHDA, CDR2 SQIVND (reference sequence). CDR3 nucleotide sequence: TGTGCCAGTAGCGGAGGTAGGGCGATGACTGAAGCTTTCTTT. It translates to CASSGGRAMTEAFF. Combining the CDR3 with reference TRBV19 and TRBJ1-1 gives the whole variable domain DGGITQSPKYLFRKEGQNVTLSCEQNLNHDAMYWYRQDPGQGLRLIYYSQIVNDFQKGDIAEGYSVSREKKESFPLTVTSAQKNPTAFYLCASSGGRAMTEAFFGQGTRLTVV.

This chain uses TRBV6-5 with TRBJ2-7, with no clear D. The V gene lost 6 bases and the J gene lost 1 base, with 10 bases spanning the gap. The CDR3 totals 13 residues. The V gene's germline CDR1 is MNHEY and CDR2 SVGAGI. The DNA of the CDR3 is TGTGCCAGCAGGTTTGGGGTTTCCTACGAGCAGTACTTC. It encodes CASRFGVSYEQYF.

The chain is built from TRBV19 and TRBJ2-3; TRBD2 agrees at 10 bases. V gave up 2 bases and J gave up 3 bases; unmatched junction bases: 5. This CDR3 contains 16 residues. Germline CDR1 reads LNHDA; CDR2 reads SQIVND (reference sequence). CDR3 protein: CASSISLAGDTDTQYF. The CDR3 nucleotides are TGTGCCAGTAGTATATCCCTAGCGGGAGATACAGATACGCAGTATTTT.

The V and J genes are TRBV6-4 and TRBJ1-2; D gene ambiguous. Looked up from germline, CDR1 is MRHNA and CDR2 is SNTAGT. The CDR3 is 13 residues long. With 5 bases removed from V and 6 bases from J, the gap between germline ends came to 13 bases. In DNA, the CDR3 is TGTGCCAGCAGTCCCGGAGGAGTCCATGGCTACACCTTC. Protein product: CASSPGGVHGYTF.

The V call is TRBV7-8, the J call TRBJ2-2, with D perhaps being TRBD1 or TRBD2 (6 bases each). CDR3 length: 14 residues. Trimming stripped 0 bases from V and 6 bases from J, with 8 bases between. Germline CDR1 SGHVS, CDR2 FQNEAQ. CDR3 protein: CASSLARGAGELFF. The CDR3 nucleotides read TGTGCCAGCAGCTTAGCGAGGGGGGCCGGGGAGCTGTTTTTT.

This chain links TRBV28 with TRBJ1-1; the match to TRBD1 covers 7 bases. This CDR3 has 16 residues. V lost 6 bases to trimming and J lost 0 bases; unmatched junction nucleotides: 10. Germline-derived CDR1 and CDR2 are MDHEN and SYDVKM. CDR3 sequence: CASRPTRQGMNTEAFF. CDR3 DNA: TGTGCCAGCAGGCCCACCAGACAGGGAATGAACACTGAAGCTTTCTTT.

The chain employs TRBV7-2 and TRBJ1-1; TRBD1 matches 7 bases. Unmatched junction bases numbered 7, after V lost 5 bases and J lost 1 base. The CDR3 has 15 amino acids. CDR1 SGHTA and CDR2 FQGNSA come from the germline V gene. CDR3 coding DNA: TGTGCCAGCAGCAGAGGCGGGACAGCGAACACTGAAGCTTTCTTT. Protein sequence: CASSRGGTANTEAFF.

The gene calls are TRBV7-6 and TRBJ1-4; tentative D call: TRBD1 (6 bases). The CDR3 sequence is 15 residues long. Deletions cut 5 bases from V and 5 bases from J, with 15 bases between. The V gene's germline CDR1 is SGHVS and CDR2 FNYEAQ. The DNA of the CDR3 is TGTGCCAGCAGCCTCTACGGACAGAGGAATGAAAAACTGTTTTTT. This sequence encodes CASSLYGQRNEKLFF. Combining the CDR3 with reference TRBV7-6 and TRBJ1-4 gives the whole variable domain GAGVSQSPRYKVTKRGQDVALRCDPISGHVSLYWYRQALGQGPEFLTYFNYEAQQDKSGLPNDRFSAERPEGSISTLTIQRTEQRDSAMYRCASSLYGQRNEKLFFGSGTQLSVL.

The chain employs TRBV29-1 and TRBJ2-1, with TRBD1 matching 7 bases. Germline V gene lookup returns CDR1 SQVTM and CDR2 ANQGSEA. Trimming at V came to 6 bases and at J to 10 bases, leaving 18 bases not matched to a gene. The CDR3 consists of 15 residues. CDR3 sequence reads: CSVTPGTVTFAEQFF. The CDR3, as DNA: TGCAGCGTCACACCCGGGACAGTCACCTTTGCGGAGCAGTTCTTC.

The V call is TRBV2, the J call TRBJ1-1; no firm D call. Trimming shortened V by 6 bases and J by 1 base, and 9 bases separated the two germline ends. This CDR3 comprises 13 residues. The V gene's germline CDR1 is SNHLY and CDR2 FYNNEI. The DNA of the CDR3 is TGTGCCAGCAGGGCTACAAAGAACACTGAAGCTTTCTTT. Translated: CASRATKNTEAFF.

The V and J genes are TRBV30 and TRBJ2-2; 10 bases are a match to TRBD2. This CDR3 region has 14 residues. CDR1 and CDR2 (germline): GTSNPN, SVGIG (reference sequence). Trimming removed 8 bases from V and 3 bases from J; junction bases left unmatched: 6. The chain's CDR3 is CARKLAGDTGELFF. CDR3 nucleotide sequence: TGTGCCCGCAAGCTAGCGGGGGACACCGGGGAGCTGTTTTTT.

This chain connects TRBV5-4 to TRBJ2-5; 10 positions agree with TRBD2. The CDR3 totals 16 residues. Losses at the gene ends were 4 bases for V and 0 bases for J; bases not matched to a gene: 6. In germline, CDR1 is SGHNT, CDR2 YYREEE (reference sequence). DNA of the CDR3: TGTGCCAGCAGCATGCCGGGACTAGCGTACCAAGAGACCCAGTACTTC. The encoded protein is CASSMPGLAYQETQYF.

This clone came up once. V and J are TRBV28 and TRBJ2-5, with 11 bases fitting TRBD2. Trimming removed 2 bases from V and 4 bases from J; junction bases left unmatched: 18. Germline loops: CDR1 MDHEN, CDR2 SYDVKM. This CDR3 contains 20 residues. The CDR3, as DNA: TGTGCCAGCAGTTTACCCCGAGTACTAGCGGGAGTGAGGAGTGCAGAGACCCAGTACTTC. Its translation: CASSLPRVLAGVRSAETQYF.

This chain connects TRBV13 to TRBJ1-1; D perhaps matches TRBD1 (5 bases). This CDR3 contains 13 residues. Germline assignment: CDR1 PRHDT and CDR2 FYEKMQ (reference sequence). Trimming cost V 5 bases and J 1 base, with 8 bases left between them. The CDR3 DNA follows: TGTGCCAGCAGCCTCGACAGGAACACTGAAGCTTTCTTT. The encoded protein is CASSLDRNTEAFF.

J is TRBJ1-1 and V is TRBV27; the D gene is possibly TRBD1 (6 bases). The CDR3 is 13 amino acids. V dropped 3 bases and J dropped 5 bases, with 10 bases sitting between them. Germline lookup yields CDR1 MNHEY and CDR2 SMNVEV (reference sequence). The CDR3 sequence: CASSFGGGTEAFF. In DNA, the CDR3 is TGTGCCAGCAGTTTCGGGGGCGGGACTGAAGCTTTCTTT.

The rearrangement links TRBV5-1 to TRBJ2-1; no clear D gene. The germline gives CDR1 SGHRS, CDR2 YFSETQ. The CDR3 sequence is 15 residues long. Trimming left V 0 bases short and J 7 bases short, with 14 bases between. CDR3 coding DNA: TGCGCCAGCAGCTTGGACAGTCCCTTAGGGAATGAGCAGTTCTTC. Protein: CASSLDSPLGNEQFF.

The genes are TRBV13 and TRBJ2-1, with TRBD2 identical over 11 bases. CDR1 and CDR2 (germline): PRHDT, FYEKMQ (reference sequence). V trimming: 8 bases; J trimming: 7 bases; junction bases outside the gene matches: 7. The CDR3 is 14 residues long. The CDR3 loop is CASAGTSGTNEQFF. CDR3 nucleotides: TGTGCCAGCGCCGGGACTAGCGGTACTAATGAGCAGTTCTTC.

The chain carries TRBV5-1 and TRBJ2-1, with TRBD2 as a possible D gene (6 bases). Trimming removed 3 bases at V and 5 bases at J, with 9 bases between. This CDR3 region has 13 residues. Germline CDR1 reads SGHRS; CDR2 reads YFSETQ. CDR3 region: CASSYGSDNEQFF. CDR3 coding DNA: TGCGCCAGCAGCTACGGGAGCGACAATGAGCAGTTCTTC. Using reference TRBV5-1 and TRBJ2-1 for the parts outside the CDR3, the full variable domain is KAGVTQTPRYLIKTRGQQVTLSCSPISGHRSVSWYQQTPGQGLQFLFEYFSETQRNKGNFPGRFSGRQFSNSRSEMNVSTLELGDSALYLCASSYGSDNEQFFGPGTRLTVL.

The chain links TRBV5-1 to TRBJ2-2; 14 bases align to TRBD2. Unmatched junction bases numbered 12, after V lost 3 bases and J lost 5 bases. The CDR3 has 19 residues. The V gene's germline CDR1 is SGHRS and CDR2 YFSETQ. The CDR3 here is CASSYPNTGTSGRTGELFF. The CDR3 nucleotides are TGCGCCAGCAGCTACCCAAACACCGGGACTAGCGGGAGAACCGGGGAGCTGTTTTTT.

This rearrangement joins TRBV27 to TRBJ2-7, with D perhaps matching TRBD2 (5 bases). Germline V gene data show CDR1 as MNHEY and CDR2 as SMNVEV (reference sequence). Deletions cut 2 bases from V and 7 bases from J, with 15 bases between. This CDR3 contains 14 residues. DNA for the CDR3: TGTGCCAGCAGTTTACTAGCAAACCCGCGGGAGCAGTACTTC. Translation: CASSLLANPREQYF.

The count of this clone is one. V and J are TRBV10-3 and TRBJ1-4; no firm D call. V was trimmed by 6 bases and J by 3 bases, leaving 23 bases between them. Germline V gene data show CDR1 as ENHRY and CDR2 as SYGVKD. CDR3 length: 18 residues. DNA for the CDR3: TGTGCCATCAGCCAACGGAGCCTTACTGTACGGGCTAATGAAAAACTGTTTTTT. Translating it yields CAISQRSLTVRANEKLFF.

The chain uses TRBV11-2 and TRBJ1-3, with unresolved D. Between the trimmed V and J ends, which lost 10 bases and 2 bases, there was a span of 9 bases. Germline CDR1 reads SGHAT; CDR2 reads FQNNGV. The CDR3 sequence is 12 residues long. CDR3 region: CATNGAGNTIYF. DNA for the CDR3: TGTGCCACCAACGGGGCTGGAAACACCATATATTTT.

The chain uses TRBV18 and TRBJ2-1; 11 bases map to TRBD2. V shed 4 bases and J 5 bases; nucleotides not matched to a gene: 4. The CDR3 has 15 amino acids. Germline CDR1 and CDR2: KGHSH and LQKENI. CDR3: CASSRTSGRHNEQFF. CDR3 sequence (DNA): TGTGCCAGCTCACGCACTAGCGGGAGACACAATGAGCAGTTCTTC.

The chain employs TRBV28 and TRBJ2-1, with D unclear. With 5 bases removed from V and 1 base from J, the gap between germline ends came to 12 bases. Germline CDR1 MDHEN, CDR2 SYDVKM. CDR3 size: 15 residues. The CDR3 coding sequence is TGTGCCAGCAGTCCCGGGCAGCAATCCTACAATGAGCAGTTCTTC. Residues: CASSPGQQSYNEQFF.